This T cell receptor (beta chain) came from a study of human T cells and chemical hapten exposure. Overall study: Throughout a study of approximately 25 weeks, patients underwent weekly scalp administration of diphenylcyclopropenone doses. Alopecia universalis, totalis or areata was present in patients who were mostly female.

A few counts support this clonotype. Germline trimming cut 3 bases from V and 3 bases from J; bases unmatched to any gene: 6. The CDR3 totals 16 residues. In germline, CDR1 is SGHTA, CDR2 FQGNSA. Time point denoted: pre-sensitization, week 0. Treatment indicated: therapeutic diphenylcyclopropenone sensitization with weekly scalp DPC. The library put unique molecular identifiers onto individual cDNA molecules. MiXCR, run by TCRdb on the RACE reads, gives a single entry per CDR3 protein. The sample yields more than 80,000 distinct CDR3 sequences, 12% seen once. The sample in question was whole blood, obtained in connection with sensitization to the hapten diphenylcyclopropenone (DPC). This chain links TRBV7-2 with TRBJ2-3; 10 nucleotides agree with TRBD2. This sequence was found in a woman aged 45 to 65 with alopecia areata. Some clones in this sample may be carry-over from other donors' samples. The CDR3 loop reads CASSLASGRKTDTQYF. In DNA form, the CDR3 reads TGTGCCAGCAGCTTGGCTAGCGGGAGAAAGACAGATACGCAGTATTTT.